The 10 T cell receptor beta chains below were found in one sample sequenced in a study of blood T cell repertoires in COVID-19. Data came from immunoSEQ multiplex PCR; TCRdb stores just in-frame clones and leaves some out. This sample has around 100,000 clones, with more than 70% found just once. Sequenced sample: peripheral blood. Receptors originate from a human donor in a cohort sampled during active COVID-19.

The chain has TRBV4-1 and TRBJ1-2, with D unresolved. Germline V lookup: CDR1 MGHRA, CDR2 YSYEKL. V was shortened by 3 bases and J by 11 bases, with 16 bases between the two germline ends. This CDR3 region has 13 residues. CDR3 sequence: CASSHGPGLGYTF. As DNA, the CDR3 is TGCGCCAGCAGCCATGGGCCGGGGTTAGGGTACACCTTC.

V usage is TRBV20-1 and J usage is TRBJ1-1; D gene unclear. The CDR3 runs to 11 residues. Deletions cut 5 bases from V and 1 base from J, with 5 bases between. CDR1 and CDR2 (germline): DFQATT, SNEGSKA (reference sequence). The CDR3 spells CSALGNTEAFF. In DNA form, the CDR3 reads TGCAGTGCTCTAGGGAACACTGAAGCTTTCTTT.

This clone appeared a few times. The rearrangement joins TRBV7-9 to TRBJ2-5, with TRBD2 identical over 8 bases. This CDR3 is 14 amino acids long. V shed 4 bases, J shed 4 bases, and the junction held 5 bases outside the gene matches. In germline, CDR1 is SEHNR, CDR2 FQNEAQ (reference sequence). CDR3 nucleotide sequence: TGTGCCAGCAGCTACCGGGGGGGCGGAGAGACCCAGTACTTC. As protein: CASSYRGGGETQYF.

V usage is TRBV24-1 and J usage is TRBJ2-2; TRBD1 aligns across 10 bases. The junction had 5 bases not matched to a gene; V was cut back by 9 bases and J by 5 bases. The germline CDR1 and CDR2 sequences are KGHDR and SFDVKD. The CDR3 is 14 residues long. This CDR3 reads CATRGTGETGELFF. CDR3 DNA: TGTGCCACCCGCGGGACAGGGGAAACCGGGGAGCTGTTTTTT.

The chain uses TRBV5-4 and TRBJ2-1, with 10 bases lining up with TRBD2. Trimming took 1 base from V and 5 from J; bases not matched to a gene: 0. This CDR3 has 14 residues. The germline V gene has CDR1 SGHNT and CDR2 YYREEE (reference sequence). The CDR3 bases are TGTGCCAGCAGCTTGACTAGCGGGAACAATGAGCAGTTCTTC. This sequence encodes CASSLTSGNNEQFF.

V and J are TRBV6-6 and TRBJ2-7; 10 bases fit TRBD2. This CDR3 spans 15 amino acids. CDR1 is MNHNY and CDR2 is SVGAGI in the germline V gene (reference sequence). With V trimmed by 6 bases and J by 3 bases, 8 bases remained unmatched. CDR3 bases: TGTGCCAGCAGAGCGGAGCGGGAGGGCCTCTACGAGCAGTACTTC. Its translation is CASRAEREGLYEQYF.

The chain links TRBV6-5 to TRBJ1-1; 8 nucleotides agree with TRBD1. The CDR3 loop spans 13 amino acids. Germline V gene sequence: CDR1 MNHEY, CDR2 SVGAGI. Germline trimming cut 6 bases from V and 2 bases from J; bases unmatched to any gene: 2. CDR3 residues: CASSDRGNTEAFF. The CDR3 DNA reads TGTGCCAGCAGCGACAGGGGCAACACTGAAGCTTTCTTT.

Regarding this clone: At one end, the junction sequence differs from germline, possibly due to a read error. The rearrangement joins TRBV7-2 to TRBJ2-3, with TRBD2 as a possible D gene (5 bases). This CDR3 spans 14 amino acids. Looked up from germline, CDR1 is SGHTA and CDR2 is FQGNSA. CDR3 DNA sequence: TGTGCCGGCAGGAGGCGGGTGGGCACAGATACGCAGTATTTT. Translating gives CAGRRRVGTDTQYF.

Written as DNA, the CDR3 is TGTGCCAGCAGTTACTCGATCACTACTTCATACGAGCAGTACTTC. This gives the protein CASSYSITTSYEQYF. The rearrangement uses TRBV6-5 and TRBJ2-7; D remains unclear. CDR3 length equals 15 residues. V lost 0 bases and J 4 bases, leaving 13 bases between the germline ends. Germline V gene lookup returns CDR1 MNHEY and CDR2 SVGAGI.

The V and J genes are TRBV4-1 and TRBJ1-2; D not resolved. CDR1 is MGHRA, CDR2 YSYEKL, per germline. CDR3 size: 15 residues. The germline V and J ends were trimmed by 6 bases and 0 bases, with 14 bases remaining between them. The CDR3 DNA follows: TGCGCCAGCAGGTCTAGGGTCGGGACTAACTATGGCTACACCTTC. Its translation is CASRSRVGTNYGYTF.